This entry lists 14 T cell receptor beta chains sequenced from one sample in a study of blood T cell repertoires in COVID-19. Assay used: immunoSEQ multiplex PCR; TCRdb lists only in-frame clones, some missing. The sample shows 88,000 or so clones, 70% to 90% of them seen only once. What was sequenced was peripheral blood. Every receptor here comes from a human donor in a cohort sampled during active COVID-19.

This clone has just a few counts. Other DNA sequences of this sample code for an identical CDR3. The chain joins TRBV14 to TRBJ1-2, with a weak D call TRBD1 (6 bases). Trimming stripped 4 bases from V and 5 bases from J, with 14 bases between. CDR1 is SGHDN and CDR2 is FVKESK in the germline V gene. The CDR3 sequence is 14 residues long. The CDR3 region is CASSPGQNLYGYTF. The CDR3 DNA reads TGTGCCAGCAGCCCTGGACAGAATCTTTATGGCTACACCTTC.

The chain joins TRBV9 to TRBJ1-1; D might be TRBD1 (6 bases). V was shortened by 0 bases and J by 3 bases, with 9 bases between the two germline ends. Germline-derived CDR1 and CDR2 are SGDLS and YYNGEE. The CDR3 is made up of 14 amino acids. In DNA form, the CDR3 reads TGTGCCAGCAGCGTAGGACAGGCGTACACTGAAGCTTTCTTT. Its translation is CASSVGQAYTEAFF. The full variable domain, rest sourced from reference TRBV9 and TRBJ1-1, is DSGVTQTPKHLITATGQRVTLRCSPRSGDLSVYWYQQSLDQGLQFLIQYYNGEERAKGNILERFSAQQFPDLHSELNLSSLELGDSALYFCASSVGQAYTEAFFGQGTRLTVV.

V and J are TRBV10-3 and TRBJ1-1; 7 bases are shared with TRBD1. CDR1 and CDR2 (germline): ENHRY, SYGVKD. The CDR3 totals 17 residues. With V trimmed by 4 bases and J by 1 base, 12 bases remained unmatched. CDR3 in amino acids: CAISATHDGTENTEAFF. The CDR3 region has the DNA TGTGCCATCAGTGCCACTCACGACGGGACAGAGAACACTGAAGCTTTCTTT.

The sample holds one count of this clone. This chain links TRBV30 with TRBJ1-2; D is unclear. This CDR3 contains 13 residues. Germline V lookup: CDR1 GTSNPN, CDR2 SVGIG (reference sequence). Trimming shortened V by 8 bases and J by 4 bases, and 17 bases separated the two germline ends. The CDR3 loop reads CAGTVDWVYGYTF. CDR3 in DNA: TGTGCCGGTACAGTCGATTGGGTCTATGGCTACACCTTC.

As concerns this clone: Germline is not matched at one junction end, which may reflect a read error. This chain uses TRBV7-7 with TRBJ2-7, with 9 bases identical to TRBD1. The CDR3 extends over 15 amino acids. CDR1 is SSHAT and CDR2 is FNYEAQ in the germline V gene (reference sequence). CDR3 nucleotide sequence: TGTGCTAGCAGCGCGGGACCGGGACAGGGCTACGAGCAGTACTTC. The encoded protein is CASSAGPGQGYEQYF.

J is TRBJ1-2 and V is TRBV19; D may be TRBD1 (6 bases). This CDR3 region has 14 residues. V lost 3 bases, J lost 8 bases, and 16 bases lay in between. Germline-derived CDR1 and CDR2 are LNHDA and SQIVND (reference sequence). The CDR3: CASSMGPTGQGYTF. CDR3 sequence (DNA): TGTGCCAGTAGTATGGGCCCAACAGGGCAAGGCTACACCTTC.

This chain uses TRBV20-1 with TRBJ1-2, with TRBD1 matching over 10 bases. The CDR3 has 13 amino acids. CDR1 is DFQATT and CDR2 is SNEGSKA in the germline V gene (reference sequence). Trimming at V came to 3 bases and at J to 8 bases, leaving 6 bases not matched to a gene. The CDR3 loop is CSASAGQGLGYTF. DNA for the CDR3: TGCAGTGCTAGTGCGGGACAGGGGCTCGGCTACACCTTC.

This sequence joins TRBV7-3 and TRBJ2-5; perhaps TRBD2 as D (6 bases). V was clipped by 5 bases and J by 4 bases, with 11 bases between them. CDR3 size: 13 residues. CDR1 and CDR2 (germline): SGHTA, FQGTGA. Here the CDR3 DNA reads TGTGCCAGCAGCGCCACAGCGGGAGAGACCCAGTACTTC. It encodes CASSATAGETQYF.

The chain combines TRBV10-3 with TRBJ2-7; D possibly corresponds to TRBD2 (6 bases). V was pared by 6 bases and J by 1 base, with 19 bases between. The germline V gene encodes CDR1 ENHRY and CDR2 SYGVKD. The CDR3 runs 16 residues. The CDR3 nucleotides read TGTGCCATCAGAGGGACGGAGGGTGGCGGTTCCTACGAGCAGTACTTC. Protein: CAIRGTEGGGSYEQYF.

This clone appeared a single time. The CDR3 here is CASSPPPRGSNEQFF. Here the CDR3 DNA reads TGTGCCAGCTCACCCCCCCCTCGTGGCTCCAATGAGCAGTTCTTC. The J gene is TRBJ2-1, the V gene TRBV18, with unresolved D. The V gene lost 3 bases and the J gene lost 6 bases, with 15 bases spanning the gap. Germline values: CDR1 KGHSH, CDR2 LQKENI. The CDR3 contains 15 residues.

The CDR3 nucleotides are TGTGCCAGCAGCCAAGCCGGACTAGCGGGGACCGGGGAGCTGTTTTTT. Residues: CASSQAGLAGTGELFF. This chain uses TRBV3-1 (or the pseudogene TRBV3-2) with TRBJ2-2; TRBD2 matches 12 bases. The CDR3 runs to 16 residues. V lost 1 base, J lost 5 bases, and 2 bases stayed unmatched. Germline CDR1 is LGHDT and CDR2 is YNNKEL (reference sequence).

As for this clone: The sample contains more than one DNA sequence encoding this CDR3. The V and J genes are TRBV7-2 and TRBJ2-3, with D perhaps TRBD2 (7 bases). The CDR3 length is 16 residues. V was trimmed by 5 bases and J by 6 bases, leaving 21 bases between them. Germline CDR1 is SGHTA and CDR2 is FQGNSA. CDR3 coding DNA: TGTGCCAGCAGCCCAGAGGGGAACGGGGGGCTGGATACGCAGTATTTT. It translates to CASSPEGNGGLDTQYF.

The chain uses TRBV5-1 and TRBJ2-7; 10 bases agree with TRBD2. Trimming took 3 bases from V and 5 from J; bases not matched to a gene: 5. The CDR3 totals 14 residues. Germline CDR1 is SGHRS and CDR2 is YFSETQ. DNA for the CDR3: TGCGCCAGCAGCTCGACAGCGGGAGGGCACGAGCAGTACTTC. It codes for CASSSTAGGHEQYF.

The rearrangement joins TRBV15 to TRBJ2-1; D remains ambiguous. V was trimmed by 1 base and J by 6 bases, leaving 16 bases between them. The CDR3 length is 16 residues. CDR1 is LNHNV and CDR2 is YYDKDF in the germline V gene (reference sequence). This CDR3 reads CATSRVMGRWSNEQFF. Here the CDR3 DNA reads TGTGCCACCAGCAGAGTCATGGGTAGGTGGAGCAATGAGCAGTTCTTC.